The source of this T cell receptor beta chain is a study of blood T cells in healthy people across ages. The CDR3 consists of 15 residues. Looked up from germline, CDR1 is SGDLS and CDR2 is YYNGEE. Trimming took 2 bases from V and 0 from J, leaving 12 bases between them. In this sample, this clonotype turned up a few times. A J-beta primer mix and a sample-barcoded 5' primer were used in a second PCR of roughly 6 to 11 cycles. TCRdb re-derived calls from the 5' RACE reads in MiXCR, one entry per CDR3 protein. Among 780,000 or so distinct CDR3 sequences listed, 40% to 65% were seen once. The rearrangement links TRBV9 to TRBJ2-7; D might be TRBD1 or TRBD2, each matching 5 bases. This TCR was sampled from a man older than 75 in good health. Sample: blood. The CDR3 nucleotides read TGTGCCAGCAGCGTCGGGACCGCGTCCTCCTACGAGCAGTACTTC. This sequence encodes CASSVGTASSYEQYF.